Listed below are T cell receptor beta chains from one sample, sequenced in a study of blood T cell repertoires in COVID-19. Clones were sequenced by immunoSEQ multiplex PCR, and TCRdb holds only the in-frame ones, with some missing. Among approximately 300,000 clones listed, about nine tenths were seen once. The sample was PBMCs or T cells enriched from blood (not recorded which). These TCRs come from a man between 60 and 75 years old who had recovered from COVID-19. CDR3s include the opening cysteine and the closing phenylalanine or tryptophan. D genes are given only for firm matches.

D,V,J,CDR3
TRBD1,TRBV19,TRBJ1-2,CASGDRAKGYTF
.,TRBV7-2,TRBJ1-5,CASSFYEGVQPQHF
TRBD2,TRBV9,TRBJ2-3,CASMPSGNPADTQYF
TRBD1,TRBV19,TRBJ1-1,CASSIYGQGANAEAFF
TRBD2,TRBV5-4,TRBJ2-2,CASSSYRTGTSGMRELFF
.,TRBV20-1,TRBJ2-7,CSASVPGNHYEQYF
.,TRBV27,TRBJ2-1,CASSPLGSQGTYNEQFF
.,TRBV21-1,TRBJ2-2,CASRILTYGGNTGELFF
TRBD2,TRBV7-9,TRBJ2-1,CASSLALGGTYMEQFF
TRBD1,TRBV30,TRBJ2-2,CAWSRDRHTGELFF
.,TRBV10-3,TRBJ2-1,CAIWAGSANNEQFF
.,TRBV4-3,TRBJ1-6,CASSQSRQANSPLHF
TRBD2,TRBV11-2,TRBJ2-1,CASSDYAGGTRNNEQFF
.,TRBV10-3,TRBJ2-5,CAISSTGSQETQYF
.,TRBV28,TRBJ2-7,CASNYAPGSYEQYF
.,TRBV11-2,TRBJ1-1,CASSIIGGVRTEAFF
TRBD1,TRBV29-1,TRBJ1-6,CSARDSNSPLHF
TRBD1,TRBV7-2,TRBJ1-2,CASSPETGGPGYTF
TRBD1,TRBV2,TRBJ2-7,CASNRGDYEQYF
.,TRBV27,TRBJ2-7,CASSLGAASYEQYF
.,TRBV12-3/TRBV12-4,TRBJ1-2,CASSEAGYGYTF
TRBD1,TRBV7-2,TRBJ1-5,CASSYDRVQPQHF
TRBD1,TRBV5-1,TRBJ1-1,CASSWGQGARATEAFF
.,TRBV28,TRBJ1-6,CASSLWQNNSPLHF
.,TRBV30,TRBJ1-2,CAWTFCYGYTF